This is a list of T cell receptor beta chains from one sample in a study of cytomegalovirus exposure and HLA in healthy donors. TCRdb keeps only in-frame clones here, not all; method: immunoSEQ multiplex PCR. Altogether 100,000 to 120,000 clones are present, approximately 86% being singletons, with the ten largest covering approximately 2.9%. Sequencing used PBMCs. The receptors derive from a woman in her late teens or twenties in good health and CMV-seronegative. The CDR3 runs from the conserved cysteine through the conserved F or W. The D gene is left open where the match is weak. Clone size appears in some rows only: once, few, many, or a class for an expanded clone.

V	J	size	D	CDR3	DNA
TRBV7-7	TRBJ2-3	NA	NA	CASSPPAAGDTQYF	TGTGCCAGCAGCCCCCCCGCCGCCGGAGATACGCAGTATTTT
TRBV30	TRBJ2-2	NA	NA	CAWSSVRVRAGELFF	TGTGCCTGGAGTAGCGTGAGGGTCCGAGCCGGGGAGCTGTTTTTT
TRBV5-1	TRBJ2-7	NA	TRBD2	CASSLDREAGEQYF	TGCGCCAGCAGCTTGGATCGGGAGGCCGGCGAGCAGTACTTC
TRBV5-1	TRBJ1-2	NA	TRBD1	CASSLVPQDRNYGYTF	TGCGCCAGCAGCTTGGTCCCCCAGGACAGGAACTATGGCTACACCTTC
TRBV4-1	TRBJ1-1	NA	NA	CASSPQSGGYTEAFF	TGCGCCAGCAGCCCCCAAAGCGGGGGTTACACTGAAGCTTTCTTT
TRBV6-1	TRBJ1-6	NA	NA	CASCHRDRNNSPLHF	TGTGCCAGTTGTCACCGTGACAGAAATAATTCACCCCTCCACTTT
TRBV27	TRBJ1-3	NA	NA	CASSSDRIGNTIYF	TGTGCCAGCAGTTCCGACAGAATTGGAAACACCATATATTTT
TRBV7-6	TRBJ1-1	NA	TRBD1	CASSATGTGLTEAFF	TGTGCCAGCAGCGCCACCGGGACAGGGTTAACTGAAGCTTTCTTT
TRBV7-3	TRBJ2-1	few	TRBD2	CASSSPGQRGGEQFF	TGTGCCAGCAGCTCCCCGGGACAGCGGGGGGGTGAGCAGTTCTTC
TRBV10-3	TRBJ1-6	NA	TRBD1	CAISPTGGDSPLHF	TGTGCCATCAGTCCAACAGGGGGCGATTCACCCCTCCACTTT
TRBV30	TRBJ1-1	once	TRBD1	CAWSRGRVLEAFF	TGTGCCTGGAGCAGGGGGCGCGTATTGGAAGCTTTCTTT
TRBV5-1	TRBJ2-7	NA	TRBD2	CASSLKAGGVVSYEQYF	TGCGCCAGCAGCTTGAAAGCGGGGGGTGTAGTATCCTACGAGCAGTACTTC
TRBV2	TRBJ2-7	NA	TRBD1	CASSEWDSVSYEQYF	TGTGCCAGCAGTGAATGGGACAGCGTCTCCTACGAGCAGTACTTC
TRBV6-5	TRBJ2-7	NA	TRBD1	CASSARQGSSYEQYF	TGTGCCAGCAGTGCAAGACAGGGAAGCTCCTACGAGCAGTACTTC
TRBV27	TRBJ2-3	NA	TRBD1	CASSYDRGPIDTQYF	TGTGCCAGCAGTTATGACAGGGGGCCGATAGATACGCAGTATTTT
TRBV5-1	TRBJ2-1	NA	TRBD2	CASRSGTSGNNEQFF	TGCGCCAGCCGCTCAGGGACTAGCGGGAACAATGAGCAGTTCTTC
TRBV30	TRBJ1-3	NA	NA	CAWSLGGYGSGNTIYF	TGTGCCTGGAGTCTAGGGGGTTACGGCTCTGGAAACACCATATATTTT
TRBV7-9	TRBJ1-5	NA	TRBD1	CASSSGQDHSNQPQHF	TGTGCCAGCAGCTCGGGACAGGACCATAGCAATCAGCCCCAGCATTTT
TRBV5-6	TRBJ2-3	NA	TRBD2	CASSAGLAGPYTDTQYF	TGTGCCAGCAGCGCGGGACTAGCGGGGCCCTACACAGATACGCAGTATTTT
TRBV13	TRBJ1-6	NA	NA	CASSGTGDSYNSPLHF	TGTGCCAGCAGCGGGACGGGAGACTCCTATAATTCACCCCTCCACTTT
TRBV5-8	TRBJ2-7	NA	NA	CASRRDGGLYEQYF	TGTGCCAGCAGGCGCGACGGGGGGCTCTACGAGCAGTACTTC
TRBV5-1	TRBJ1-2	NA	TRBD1	CASSLGQGAYGYTF	TGCGCCAGCAGCTTGGGACAGGGTGCCTATGGCTACACCTTC
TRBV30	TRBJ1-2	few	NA	CAWSLNYGYTF	TGTGCCTGGAGCTTGAACTATGGCTACACCTTC
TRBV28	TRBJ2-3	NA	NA	CASSTSTDTQYF	TGTGCCAGCAGCACTAGCACAGATACGCAGTATTTT
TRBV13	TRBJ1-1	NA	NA	CASSPRGQPELF	TGTGCCAGCAGCCCCCGGGGACAACCGGAGCTCTTT
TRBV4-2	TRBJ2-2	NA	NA	CASSQDPGGANTGELFF	TGTGCCAGCAGCCAAGATCCGGGGGGCGCGAACACCGGGGAGCTGTTTTTT
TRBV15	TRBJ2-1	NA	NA	CATNFGASSYNEQFF	TGTGCCACCAATTTTGGGGCGAGCTCCTACAATGAGCAGTTCTTC
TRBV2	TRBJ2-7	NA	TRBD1	CASNRGPPYEQYF	TGTGCCAGCAACAGGGGACCTCCCTACGAGCAGTACTTC
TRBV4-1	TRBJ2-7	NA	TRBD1	CASSQPGTATYEQYF	TGCGCCAGCAGCCAACCCGGGACAGCGACCTACGAGCAGTACTTC
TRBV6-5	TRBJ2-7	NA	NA	CASRRNYEQYF	TGTGCCAGCAGGCGGAATTACGAGCAGTACTTC
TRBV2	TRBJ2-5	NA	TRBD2	CASSEAGLAGISIGETQYF	TGTGCCAGCAGTGAAGCGGGACTAGCGGGAATCTCGATAGGAGAGACCCAGTACTTC
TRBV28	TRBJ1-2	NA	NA	CASSPGTRRDYGYTF	TGTGCCAGCAGTCCCGGGACTAGGCGCGACTATGGCTACACCTTC
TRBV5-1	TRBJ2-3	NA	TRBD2	CASSSTSGGYPDTQYF	TGCGCCAGCAGCTCCACTAGCGGGGGATATCCAGATACGCAGTATTTT
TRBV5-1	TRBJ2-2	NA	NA	CASSNQGELFF	TGCGCCAGCAGCAATCAGGGGGAGCTGTTTTTT
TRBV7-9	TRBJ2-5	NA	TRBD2	CASSLSGGGAWETQYF	TGTGCCAGCAGCTTAAGTGGCGGGGGGGCCTGGGAGACCCAGTACTTC
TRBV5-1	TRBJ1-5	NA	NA	CASSPGGSNQPQHF	TGCGCCAGCAGCCCCGGGGGTAGCAATCAGCCCCAGCATTTT
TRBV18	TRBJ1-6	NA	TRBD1	CASGTGGDSPLHF	TGTGCCAGCGGGACAGGGGGCGATTCACCCCTCCACTTT
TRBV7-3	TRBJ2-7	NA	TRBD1	CASSLTGQGNYEQYF	TGTGCCAGCAGCTTAACCGGACAGGGTAACTACGAGCAGTACTTC
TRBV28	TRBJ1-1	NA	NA	CASSLRVNTEAFF	TGTGCCAGCAGTTTGCGAGTGAACACTGAAGCTTTCTTT
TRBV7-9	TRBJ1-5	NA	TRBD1	CASSPGTAYSNQPQHF	TGTGCCAGCAGTCCCGGGACAGCCTATAGCAATCAGCCCCAGCATTTT
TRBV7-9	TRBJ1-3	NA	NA	CASSSIMGGSGNTIYF	TGTGCCAGCAGCTCAATAATGGGGGGTTCAGGAAACACCATATATTTT
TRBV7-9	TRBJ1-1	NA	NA	CASSLDLTEAFF	TGTGCCAGCAGCTTAGACTTAACTGAAGCTTTCTTT
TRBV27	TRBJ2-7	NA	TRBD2	CATAWRGDHEQYF	TGTGCCACGGCATGGCGGGGGGACCACGAGCAGTACTTC
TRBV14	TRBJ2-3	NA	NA	CAGGGDTQYF	TGTGCCGGCGGTGGAGATACGCAGTATTTT
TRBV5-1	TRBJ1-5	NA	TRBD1	CASSLGQGEKNQPQHF	TGCGCCAGCAGCTTGGGACAGGGGGAAAAAAATCAGCCCCAGCATTTT
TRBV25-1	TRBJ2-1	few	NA	CASSDRQNEQFF	TGTGCCAGCTCCGACAGGCAGAATGAGCAGTTCTTC
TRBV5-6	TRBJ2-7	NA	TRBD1	CASSNNQEDRGYEQYF	TGTGCCAGCAGCAACAATCAAGAGGACAGGGGCTACGAGCAGTACTTC
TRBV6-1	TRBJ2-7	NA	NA	CASSDWGHNYEQYF	TGTGCCAGCAGTGACTGGGGACACAATTACGAGCAGTACTTC
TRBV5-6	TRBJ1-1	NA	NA	CASSLAAGLLNTEAFF	TGTGCCAGCAGCTTGGCCGCGGGACTCTTGAACACTGAAGCTTTCTTT